These 6 T cell receptor beta chains share one sample of origin, sequenced in a study of blood T cell repertoires in COVID-19. Here immunoSEQ multiplex PCR was the method, and the copy in TCRdb shows in-frame clones only, minus some. The sample consists of nearly 15,000 clones, 70% to 90% of them appearing once. The sequenced sample consisted of peripheral blood. The source is a human donor in a cohort sampled during active COVID-19.

This rearrangement joins TRBV19 to TRBJ1-4, with 12 bases lining up with TRBD1. The CDR3 covers 21 residues. Unmatched junction bases numbered 24, after V lost 6 bases and J lost 7 bases. From germline, CDR1 is LNHDA and CDR2 SQIVND (reference sequence). CDR3 bases: TGTGCCAGTAGCCCAATAACCCACCGGGACAGGGGGCAAATTATGACTGAAAAACTGTTTTTT. As protein: CASSPITHRDRGQIMTEKLFF.

The V and J genes are TRBV7-2 and TRBJ1-1; D is ambiguous. With 6 bases removed from V and 4 bases from J, the gap between germline ends came to 15 bases. The CDR3 spans 14 residues. Germline-derived CDR1 and CDR2 are SGHTA and FQGNSA. The CDR3: CASRLAPEGTEAFF. The CDR3 DNA reads as TGTGCCAGCAGGCTAGCCCCGGAGGGCACTGAAGCTTTCTTT. Looking up the rest from reference TRBV7-2 and TRBJ1-1 gives the full variable domain: GAGVSQSPSNKVTEKGKDVELRCDPISGHTALYWYRQSLGQGLEFLIYFQGNSAPDKSGLPSDRFSAERTGGSVSTLTIQRTQQEDSAVYLCASRLAPEGTEAFFGQGTRLTVV.

Within the sample, this clone is large (0.1 to 1%). This sequence joins TRBV27 and TRBJ2-1; TRBD1 is a possible D gene (6 bases). Between the trimmed V and J ends, which lost 7 bases and 0 bases, there was a span of 16 bases. CDR1 and CDR2 (germline): MNHEY, SMNVEV (reference sequence). This CDR3 has 16 residues. CDR3 bases: TGTGCCAGCAATCCGGACAGCCCGAGCTCCTACAATGAGCAGTTCTTC. Translation: CASNPDSPSSYNEQFF.

The genes are TRBV6-5 and TRBJ1-2, with no clear D. V dropped 5 bases and J dropped 8 bases, with 21 bases sitting between them. The V gene's germline CDR1 is MNHEY and CDR2 SVGAGI. The CDR3 contains 15 residues. The CDR3 sequence: CASSTGIQGVQGYTF. The CDR3 DNA reads TGTGCCAGCAGTACCGGGATCCAAGGAGTGCAAGGCTACACCTTC.

The V call is TRBV5-1, the J call TRBJ2-7; 10 bases agree with TRBD2. Looked up from germline, CDR1 is SGHRS and CDR2 is YFSETQ. V was clipped by 2 bases and J by 2 bases; unmatched bases: 4. The CDR3 is 15 residues long. The CDR3 protein is CASSLTSGETYEQYF. In DNA, the CDR3 is TGCGCCAGCAGCTTAACTAGCGGGGAGACCTACGAGCAGTACTTC.

V gene TRBV12-3 or TRBV12-4 combines with J gene TRBJ2-7; 9 bases agree with TRBD2. The V segment lost 2 bases and the J segment 7 bases; nucleotides outside the gene matches: 3. The CDR3 length is 13 residues. The CDR3 nucleotides read TGTGCCAGCAGTTTATTTCTAGCGGGGGAGCAGTACTTC. Encoded protein: CASSLFLAGEQYF.